This TCR beta chain originates from a study of shared clonotypes between healthy human individuals (dated by TCRdb to 2018 to 2020). Regarding the research as a whole: A couple of women and a few men aged 18 to 49 years were included in the cohort. For each donor, three plates each were used for CD4 naive and CD4 memory, two plates were used for CD8 naive, and one plate was used for CD8 memory. The study deeply sequenced blood TCR repertoires of five healthy adults to estimate repertoire size and the extent of clonotype sharing between individuals. Libraries were prepared and TCR repertoires were sequenced by different laboratories using diverse techniques, in order to increase sequencing depth and limit assay-specific biases. Per donor, leukapheresis produced somewhere between about 0.85 and 10 billion PBMCs. Results and caveats for the whole study, not just this receptor: The small number of donors limited the genetic and exposure-history diversity represented. Only blood was sampled, and tissue TCR repertoires likely differ from those in blood. When a few donors were compared, the shared fraction of clonotypes was 5% to 6.5% for naive CD4, more than 3% for naive CD8, 2.3% for memory CD4, and around 0.37% for memory CD8. Compared with non-shared clonotypes, the clonotypes found in all four sorted-subset donors had higher generation probabilities. Larger estimated clonotype richness was generally found for naive subsets than for memory subsets. Even with the large sequencing depth, rarefaction of the sorted-subset datasets indicated that sequencing was incomplete. Based on pairwise subsampling, the degree of clonotype sharing among donors was expected to be affected by sequencing depth.

V is clipped by 4 bases and J by 0 bases, and the sequence between their germline boundaries is 10 bases long. Per the germline V gene, SGHDN is the CDR1 and FVKESK is the CDR2. Inclusive of the bounding cysteine and phenylalanine, the CDR3 is 15 residues long. Of the read, only the CDR3 DNA is kept; its 45 bases are in frame from base 1. CD8 naive samples were obtained by positive selection for CCR7 among CD45RO-negative cells, yielding a CD45RA+CCR7+ population from which TemRA cells were excluded. The donors were healthy, HIV-negative adults who had no recently reported acute infections or vaccinations. Only Caucasian adults living in Nashville, Tennessee, USA were represented among the donors. After blood collection by leukapheresis, PBMCs were isolated using Ficoll-Histopaque density gradient centrifugation and then cryopreserved in the vapor phase of liquid nitrogen. Purity and quantity of every magnetically sorted T cell population were checked by analytical flow cytometry. From each sorted fraction, genomic DNA was isolated and quantified by UV absorbance on a Nanodrop 2000c.

Using the deep immunoSEQ assay, TCR CDR3 regions were amplified from genomic DNA by multiplex PCR. Extracted genomic DNA from each cell subset was spread evenly across all wells of several immunoSEQ 96-well plates, with each plate serving as a replicate. Each replicate PCR for sorted subsets received about 200 ng genomic DNA, equal to roughly 29,000 T cell genomes. Purified libraries were quantified with a Qubit 3.0 fluorometer, sized on a Bioanalyzer 2100, and re-quantified with the KAPA Library Quantification kit. Every immunoSEQ 96-well plate was sequenced on a separate single-read 150-cycle Illumina NextSeq 550 flow cell. From the authors' description of their analysis: The immunoSEQ output contained only junctional sequences without quality scores, so filtering could not match that applied to full-length reads. To assign V/J genes and CDR3, sequences were annotated against IMGT germline references using PyIR, a Python wrapper for IgBLAST v1.9. Any read was removed if the V/J assignment was weak (E-value above 1e-6), the CDR3 was missing, or the read contained stop codons, out-of-frame junctions, or ambiguous translated residues. V3J clonotypes were defined by identical inferred V gene, J gene, and CDR3 amino acid sequence. Percentage overlap between repertoires was computed as shared unique clonotypes divided by the size of the smaller repertoire. RTK rarefaction, the Chao1 estimator, and Recon v2.1 estimates of unobserved clonotypes were used to assess repertoire richness. Generation probabilities were computed with OLGA for all TCRbeta clonotypes obtained by the gDNA method from several donors. In its TCRdb copy, this immuneACCESS table keeps in-frame sequences only and misses some clones. Where compared with another copy, unresolved V genes explain less than half of these, and the others have no known cause. That table furnishes V, J and clone size, whereas the DNA furnished D and trimming. In all, the sample holds a few hundred thousand clones, and about 95% of those were seen once. The top ten constitute less than 0.13% of the sample.

Concerning this clone: Its antigen is still unknown. There are no base qualities to consult, and no much larger clone falls within one base.

This sequence originates from a woman in her 30s in good health. Sequencing was performed on naive CD8+ T cells sorted from blood. The intended sense of this specimen's cell subset or site label: CD45RA+CCR7+. The rearrangement joined TRBV14 to TRBJ2-1; TRBD2 could be the D gene, as 5 bases match. The nucleotide sequence is given as TGTGCCAGCAGCCTTAGCGCCAGCTCCTACAATGAGCAGTTCTTC. Translated, this is CASSLSASSYNEQFF. Beyond the CDR3, the reference TRBV14 and TRBJ2-1 genes provide the residues; the full variable domain reads: EAGVTQFPSHSVIEKGQTVTLRCDPISGHDNLYWYRRVMGKEIKFLLHFVKESKQDESGMPNNRFLAERTGGTYSTLKVQPAELEDSGVYFCASSLSASSYNEQFFGPGTRLTVL.